Each of the 3 T cell receptor beta chains below was sequenced from the same sample in a study of T cell responses to AZD1222 COVID-19 vaccine. The assay was immunoSEQ multiplex PCR, and TCRdb's table has in-frame clones only and misses some. Of approximately 260,000 clones listed, approximately 93% were seen once; the top ten hold 0.55%. The starting material was peripheral blood, obtained on day 0 of AZD1222 vaccination. These receptors all come from an adult in good health.

This chain uses TRBV2 with TRBJ2-6; 8 bases are shared with TRBD2. This CDR3 comprises 19 residues. CDR1 is SNHLY, CDR2 FYNNEI, per germline. V trimming: 9 bases; J trimming: 0 bases; junction bases outside the gene matches: 16. As DNA, the CDR3 is TGTGCCAGTGGATGGAGGATCGGGAGGGAGTCCTCTGGGGCCAACGTCCTGACTTTC. It codes for CASGWRIGRESSGANVLTF.

The gene calls are TRBV15 and TRBJ1-1; D call uncertain. Trimming left V 1 base short and J 0 bases short, with 6 bases between. Germline CDR1 and CDR2: LNHNV and YYDKDF (reference sequence). The CDR3 spans 14 residues. The CDR3 spells CATSRGPLNTEAFF. As DNA, the CDR3 is TGTGCCACCAGCAGAGGCCCACTGAACACTGAAGCTTTCTTT.

The rearrangement uses TRBV28 and TRBJ1-3; weak D call: TRBD1 (5 bases). The V and J ends lost 6 bases and 4 bases respectively, with 13 bases between them. Germline CDR1 is MDHEN and CDR2 is SYDVKM. The CDR3 consists of 14 residues. CDR3 sequence (DNA): TGTGCCAGCAGCCCAGGGACTGGGGGAAACACCATATATTTT. It is translated as CASSPGTGGNTIYF.